This entry features one T cell receptor beta chain sequence. Antigen unknown. This entry belongs to a study of T cell responses to AZD1222 COVID-19 vaccine. Study results and caveats: Two AZD1222 doses significantly raised spike-specific TCR breadth and depth over controls. Variant regions that are unmutated are reportedly the target of nearly half of spike-specific TCRs. White British ancestry dominated among donors, who included more females, and clonal diversity was possibly underestimated.

The CDR3 extends over 14 amino acids. Per the germline V gene, CDR1 is MNHNS and CDR2 is SASEGT. V lost 2 bases, J lost 3 bases, and 8 bases lay in between. Only in-frame clones appear in the TCRdb table, and some are missing; sequencing was by immunoSEQ multiplex PCR. The sample yields 85,000 to 90,000 clones, about 93% seen once. This sequence joins TRBV6-1 and TRBJ1-3; D might be TRBD1 (5 bases). Sequencing was performed on peripheral blood, taken on day 0 of MenACWY control vaccination. The sequence came from an adult in good health. The CDR3 region has the DNA TGTGCCAGCAGTGAACTAGGGGATGGAAACACCATATATTTT. Protein sequence: CASSELGDGNTIYF.